Listed below are T cell receptor beta chains from one sample, sequenced in a study of T cells in Graves' hyperthyroidism and ophthalmopathy. TCRdb recomputed calls from the multiplex PCR reads with MiXCR, one row per CDR3 protein. This sample has 300,000 to 350,000 distinct CDR3 sequences, with roughly 20% found just once. The sequencing sample was made of blood. The receptors were sampled from a woman between 50 and 59 years old with Graves' hyperthyroidism. Both conserved end residues are part of each CDR3. The D gene is left open where the match is weak. Part of the rows lack a size; the others show once, few, many or a class for expanded clones.

v_gene,d_gene,j_gene,abundance,CDR3nt,CDR3aa
TRBV27,TRBD2,TRBJ2-1,.,TGTGCCAGCAGTATAGCGGGAGGGCCCGGTAGGGAGCAGTTCTTC,CASSIAGGPGREQFF
TRBV7-6,.,TRBJ1-5,few,TGTGAGATTTCGGGCGCGGGGCCCCAGCATTTT,CEISGAGPQHF
TRBV5-1,.,TRBJ1-1,many,TGCGCCAGCAGCCACGGATTCAACGGGCAGGGCTGGACTGAAGCTTTCTTT,CASSHGFNGQGWTEAFF
TRBV20-1,.,TRBJ2-1,few,TGCAGTGCTGGAGGGGGCCGAGGGGACAATGAGCAGTTCTTC,CSAGGGRGDNEQFF
TRBV30,.,TRBJ1-4,many,TGTGCCTGGAGTGTACGGGGGACAACTAATGAAAAACTGTTTTTT,CAWSVRGTTNEKLFF
TRBV10-1,.,TRBJ2-5,few,TGCGCCAGCAGTGGGACCAGTCAGCAAGAGACCCAGTACTTC,CASSGTSQQETQYF
TRBV2,.,TRBJ2-1,many,TGTGCCAGCAGTGAACGACTGTACGCGCAGTTCTTC,CASSERLYAQFF
TRBV6-1,TRBD2,TRBJ2-3,many,TGTGCCAGCAGTCTAACTAGCGGGGGGGCTGGAGATACGCAGTATTTT,CASSLTSGGAGDTQYF
TRBV18,TRBD2,TRBJ2-3,.,TGTGCCAGCTCAAATGAGCGGGGGAGGGATACGCAGTATTTT,CASSNERGRDTQYF
TRBV18,TRBD1,TRBJ2-1,few,TGTGCCAGCTCACCCATTACCGGGACAGGGGACTACAATGAGCAGTTCTTC,CASSPITGTGDYNEQFF
TRBV10-3,TRBD1,TRBJ2-5,few,TGTGCCATCAGTGAGGCTAAGACAGGGATTGTGGAGACCCAGTACTTC,CAISEAKTGIVETQYF
TRBV7-2,.,TRBJ2-5,few,TGTGCCAGCAGCTTAGCCCAGAAGCGGGAGACCCAGTACTTC,CASSLAQKRETQYF
TRBV19,.,TRBJ2-1,few,TGTGCCAGTACTTTATATTCAGGGAACTCCTACAATGAGCAGTTCTTC,CASTLYSGNSYNEQFF
TRBV5-6,TRBD2,TRBJ2-3,.,TGTGCCAGCAGCCGGGACTTACTAGCGGGGGGGAGCACAGATACGCAGTATTTT,CASSRDLLAGGSTDTQYF
TRBV7-9,.,TRBJ1-1,few,TGTGCCAGCAGCTTAGACCCAGCTATGAACACTGAAGCTTTCTTT,CASSLDPAMNTEAFF
TRBV28,TRBD2,TRBJ2-1,many,TGTGCCAGCAGTTTGTTGGAAGGACTAGGCGGAGGCAATGAGCAGTTCTTC,CASSLLEGLGGGNEQFF
TRBV3-1,.,TRBJ1-3,many,TGTGCCAGCAGCAGGGTTTCTGGAAACACCATATATTTT,CASSRVSGNTIYF
TRBV12-5,.,TRBJ1-2,.,TGTGCTAGTGGCAAGGACCTTTCAGCCTTCTATGGCTACACCTTC,CASGKDLSAFYGYTF
TRBV19,.,TRBJ1-1,.,TGTGCCAGTCTCTCCAGGGGAAACACTGAAGCTTTCTTT,CASLSRGNTEAFF
TRBV11-2,.,TRBJ1-1,many,TGTGCCAGCAGCTTAGATCCAGGGCGGAACACTGAAGCTTTCTTT,CASSLDPGRNTEAFF
TRBV6-5,.,TRBJ2-1,once,TGTGCCAGCAGTTACTCGGGACGGGCCGTGCAGTTCTTC,CASSYSGRAVQFF
TRBV7-9,TRBD1,TRBJ1-6,few,TGTGCCAGCAGTCCAACAGGGGACGGTTCACCCCTCCACTTT,CASSPTGDGSPLHF
TRBV29-1,.,TRBJ1-1,many,TGCAGCGTTGAAGGAGGGCTCGGCAGGGGAGCTGAAGCTTTCTTT,CSVEGGLGRGAEAFF
TRBV11-3,.,TRBJ2-1,many,TGTGCCAGCAGCTTTCAATCGAGGGGGAGCTCCTACAATGAGCAGTTCTTC,CASSFQSRGSSYNEQFF
TRBV4-1,TRBD2,TRBJ2-5,few,TGCGCCAGCAGCCAGGCGGGGACTAGCGGGCTGCGGACCCAGTACTTC,CASSQAGTSGLRTQYF
TRBV9,.,TRBJ1-6,few,TGTGCCAGCAGTGGAGAGGCCCGGAATTCACCCCTCCACTTT,CASSGEARNSPLHF
TRBV20-1,TRBD2,TRBJ2-3,many,TGCAGTGCTAGCGAACGGGGAGGGACAGATACGCAGTATTTT,CSASERGGTDTQYF
TRBV6-1,.,TRBJ2-7,many,TGTGCCAGCAGTTCGGGGTATTCCTACGAGCAGTACTTC,CASSSGYSYEQYF
TRBV9,.,TRBJ2-7,few,TGTGCCAGCAGCGCTCACCCCGGGGGAAACTCCTACGAGCAGTACTTC,CASSAHPGGNSYEQYF
TRBV6-1,TRBD1,TRBJ1-5,many,TGTGCCAGCAGCCCTGACAGGGAAGATCAGCCCCAGCATTTT,CASSPDREDQPQHF
TRBV7-9,.,TRBJ2-3,many,TGTGCCAGCAGCACCCTTAAGACAGATACGCAGTATTTT,CASSTLKTDTQYF
TRBV11-2,.,TRBJ2-1,many,TGTGCCAGCAGCCAGCGGACAGCCGACTTTGATGAGCAGTTCTTC,CASSQRTADFDEQFF
TRBV11-2,TRBD1,TRBJ2-1,many,TGTGCCAGCAGCTTATTTTCAGGGGGCCGTTACAATGAGCAGTTCTTC,CASSLFSGGRYNEQFF
TRBV7-9,TRBD1,TRBJ2-1,.,TGTGCCAGCAGTGCTACTCCGGGACAGGGTCAGAATGAGCAGTTCTTC,CASSATPGQGQNEQFF
TRBV5-1,.,TRBJ2-7,few,TGCGCCAGCAGCTTGGACAGCGCCCAGGGCGAGCAGTACTTC,CASSLDSAQGEQYF
TRBV6-1,.,TRBJ2-7,.,TGTGCCAGCAGCTCCGGGACGGCCCTGGGCGAGCAGTACTTC,CASSSGTALGEQYF
TRBV20-1,.,TRBJ2-1,few,TGCAGTGCTCTTGCCGCCCCGGGTGAGCAGTTCTTC,CSALAAPGEQFF
TRBV2,TRBD2,TRBJ2-1,many,TGTGCCAGCAGTGAAGGGACTAGCGGGAGGTTAAATGAGCAGTTCTTC,CASSEGTSGRLNEQFF
TRBV30,.,TRBJ1-5,.,TGTGCCTGGAGCCAGGGATATCAGCCCCAGCATTTT,CAWSQGYQPQHF
TRBV3-1,.,TRBJ1-2,few,TGTGCCAGCAGCCAAGCGGAACGCTCCTATGGCTACACCTTC,CASSQAERSYGYTF
TRBV12-3/TRBV12-4,TRBD2,TRBJ2-1,.,TGTGCCAGCACTCCGGGGGGGGGCTTATCCTACAATGAGCAGTTCTTC,CASTPGGGLSYNEQFF
TRBV6-5,TRBD1,TRBJ1-6,.,TGTGCCAGCAGTTTAGACAGGGATGGTTCACCCCTCCACTTT,CASSLDRDGSPLHF
TRBV15,.,TRBJ2-3,.,TGTGCCACCAGCAGAGAACAGGGTAGCACAGATACGCAGTATTTT,CATSREQGSTDTQYF
TRBV10-3,TRBD1,TRBJ1-6,many,TGTGCCATCAGTGAGAGACAGGGGGGCTCCTATAATTCACCCCTCCACTTT,CAISERQGGSYNSPLHF
TRBV20-1,.,TRBJ2-1,many,TGCAGTGCTAGTGGGGACCAATACAATGAGCAGTTCTTC,CSASGDQYNEQFF
TRBV5-1,TRBD1,TRBJ2-5,.,TGCGCCAGCAGCAAAGGACAGGGAGGAGAAGAGACCCAGTACTTC,CASSKGQGGEETQYF
TRBV11-1,TRBD2,TRBJ2-1,.,TGTGCCAGCAGCCTAGCGGGAGTCTTAAGTGAGCAGTTCTTC,CASSLAGVLSEQFF
TRBV7-9,.,TRBJ2-7,.,TGTGCCAGCAGCTTAGTGGGGACGGCACTTTACGAGCAGTACTTC,CASSLVGTALYEQYF